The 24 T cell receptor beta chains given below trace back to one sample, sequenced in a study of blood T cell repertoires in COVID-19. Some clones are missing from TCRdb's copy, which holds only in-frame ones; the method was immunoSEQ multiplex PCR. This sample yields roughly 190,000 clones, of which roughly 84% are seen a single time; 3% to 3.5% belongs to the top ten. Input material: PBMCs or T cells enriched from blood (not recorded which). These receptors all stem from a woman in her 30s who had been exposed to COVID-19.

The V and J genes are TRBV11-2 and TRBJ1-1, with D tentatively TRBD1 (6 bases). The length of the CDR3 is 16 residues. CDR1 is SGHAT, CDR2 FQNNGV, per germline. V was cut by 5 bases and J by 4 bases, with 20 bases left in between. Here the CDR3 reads CASSPRGRSLGTEAFF. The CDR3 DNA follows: TGTGCCAGCAGCCCCAGGGGAAGGAGCTTGGGCACTGAAGCTTTCTTT. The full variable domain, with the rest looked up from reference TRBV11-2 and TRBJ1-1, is EAGVAQSPRYKIIEKRQSVAFWCNPISGHATLYWYQQILGQGPKLLIQFQNNGVVDDSQLPKDRFSAERLKGVDSTLKIQPAKLEDSAVYLCASSPRGRSLGTEAFFGQGTRLTVV.

The CDR3 coding sequence is TGTGCCAGCTCACCACCCCGTCTAGAGAGGAATGAGCAGTTCTTC. This codes for CASSPPRLERNEQFF. This sequence joins TRBV18 and TRBJ2-1; D unresolved. V lost 0 bases, J lost 7 bases, and 13 bases lay in between. This CDR3 contains 15 residues. CDR1 and CDR2 (germline): KGHSH, LQKENI.

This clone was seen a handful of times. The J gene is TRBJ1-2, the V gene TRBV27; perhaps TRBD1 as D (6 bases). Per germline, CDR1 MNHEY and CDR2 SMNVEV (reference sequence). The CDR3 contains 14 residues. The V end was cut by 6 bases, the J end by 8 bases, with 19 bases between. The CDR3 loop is CASRGPGGGGGYTF. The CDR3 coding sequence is TGTGCCAGCAGGGGACCTGGGGGGGGCGGCGGCTACACCTTC.

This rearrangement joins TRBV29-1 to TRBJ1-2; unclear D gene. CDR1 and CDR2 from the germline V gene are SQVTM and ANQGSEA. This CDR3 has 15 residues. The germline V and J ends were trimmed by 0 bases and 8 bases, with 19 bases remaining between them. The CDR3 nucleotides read TGCAGCGTTGAAGAATCTCCGCGGGATCCAAGAGGCTACACCTTC. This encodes CSVEESPRDPRGYTF.

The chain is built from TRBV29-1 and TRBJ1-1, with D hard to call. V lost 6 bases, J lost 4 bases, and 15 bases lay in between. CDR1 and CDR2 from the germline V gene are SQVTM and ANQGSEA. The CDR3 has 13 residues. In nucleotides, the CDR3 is TGCAGCGTCGAGAACCGGGGTACCACTGAAGCTTTCTTT. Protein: CSVENRGTTEAFF.

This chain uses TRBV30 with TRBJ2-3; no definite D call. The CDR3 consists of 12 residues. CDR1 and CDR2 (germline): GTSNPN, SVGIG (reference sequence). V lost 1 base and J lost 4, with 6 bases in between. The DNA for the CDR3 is TGTGCCTGGAGTGGAGCATCAGATACGCAGTATTTT. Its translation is CAWSGASDTQYF.

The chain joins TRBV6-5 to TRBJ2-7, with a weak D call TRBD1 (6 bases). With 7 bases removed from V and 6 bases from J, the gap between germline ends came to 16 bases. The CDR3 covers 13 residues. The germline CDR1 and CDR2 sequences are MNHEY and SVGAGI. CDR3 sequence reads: CASTPEGVSEQYF. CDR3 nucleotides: TGTGCCAGCACCCCCGAGGGGGTCAGCGAGCAGTACTTC.

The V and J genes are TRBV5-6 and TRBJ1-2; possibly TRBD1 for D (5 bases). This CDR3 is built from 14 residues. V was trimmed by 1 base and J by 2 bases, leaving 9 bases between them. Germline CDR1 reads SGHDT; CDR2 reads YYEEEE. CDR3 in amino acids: CASSLPQGNYGYTF. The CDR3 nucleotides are TGTGCCAGCAGCTTGCCCCAGGGCAACTATGGCTACACCTTC.

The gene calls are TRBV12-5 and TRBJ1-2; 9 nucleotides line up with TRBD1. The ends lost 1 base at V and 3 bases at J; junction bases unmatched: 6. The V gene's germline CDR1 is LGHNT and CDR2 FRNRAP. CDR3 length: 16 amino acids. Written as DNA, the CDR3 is TGTGCTAGTGGTTTGGCCCCCCGGGACAGGGACTATGGCTACACCTTC. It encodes CASGLAPRDRDYGYTF.

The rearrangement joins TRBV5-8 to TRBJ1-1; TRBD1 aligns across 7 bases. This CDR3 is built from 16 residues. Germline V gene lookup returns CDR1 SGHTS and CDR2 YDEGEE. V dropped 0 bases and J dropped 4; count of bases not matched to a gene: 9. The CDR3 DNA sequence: TGTGCCAGCAGCTTGGGAGTGGCCAGGGGGATCACTGAAGCTTTCTTT. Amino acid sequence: CASSLGVARGITEAFF.

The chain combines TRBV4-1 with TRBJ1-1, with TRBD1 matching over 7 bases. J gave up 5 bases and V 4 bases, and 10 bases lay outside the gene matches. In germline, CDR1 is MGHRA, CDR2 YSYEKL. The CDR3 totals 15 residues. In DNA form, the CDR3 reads TGCGCCAGCAGCCCGACAGGGTCTTTTGGGACTGAAGCTTTCTTT. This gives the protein CASSPTGSFGTEAFF.

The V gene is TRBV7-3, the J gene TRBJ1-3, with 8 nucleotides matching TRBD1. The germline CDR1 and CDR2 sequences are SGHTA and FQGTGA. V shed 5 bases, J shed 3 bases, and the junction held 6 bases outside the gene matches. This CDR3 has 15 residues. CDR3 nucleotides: TGTGCCAGCAGCCATACAGGGGGGGATGGAAACACCATATATTTT. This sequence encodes CASSHTGGDGNTIYF.

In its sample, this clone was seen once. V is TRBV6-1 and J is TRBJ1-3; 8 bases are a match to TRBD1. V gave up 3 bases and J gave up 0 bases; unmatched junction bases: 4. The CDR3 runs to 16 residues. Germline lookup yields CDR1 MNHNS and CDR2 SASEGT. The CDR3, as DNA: TGTGCCAGCAGTGAGACAGGGGCTTACTCTGGAAACACCATATATTTT. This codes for CASSETGAYSGNTIYF.

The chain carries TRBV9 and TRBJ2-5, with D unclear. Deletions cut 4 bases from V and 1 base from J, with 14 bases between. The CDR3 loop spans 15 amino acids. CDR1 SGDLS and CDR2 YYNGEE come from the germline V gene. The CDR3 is CASSPRPVSQETQYF. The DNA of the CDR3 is TGTGCCAGCAGCCCGCGCCCGGTCTCCCAAGAGACCCAGTACTTC.

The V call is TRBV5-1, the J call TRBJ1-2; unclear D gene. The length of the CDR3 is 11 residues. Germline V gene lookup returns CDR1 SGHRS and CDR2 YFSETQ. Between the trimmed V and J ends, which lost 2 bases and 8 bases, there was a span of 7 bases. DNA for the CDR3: TGCGCCAGCAGCTTTCCAGGAGGCTACACCTTC. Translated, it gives CASSFPGGYTF. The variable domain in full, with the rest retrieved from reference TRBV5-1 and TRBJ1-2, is KAGVTQTPRYLIKTRGQQVTLSCSPISGHRSVSWYQQTPGQGLQFLFEYFSETQRNKGNFPGRFSGRQFSNSRSEMNVSTLELGDSALYLCASSFPGGYTFGSGTRLTVV.

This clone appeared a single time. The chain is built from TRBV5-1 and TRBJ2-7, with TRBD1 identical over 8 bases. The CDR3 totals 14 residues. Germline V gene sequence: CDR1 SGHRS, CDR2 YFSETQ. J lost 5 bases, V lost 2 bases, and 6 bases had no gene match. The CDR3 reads CASSFGQGEDEQYF. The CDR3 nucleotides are TGCGCCAGCAGCTTCGGACAGGGAGAGGACGAGCAGTACTTC.

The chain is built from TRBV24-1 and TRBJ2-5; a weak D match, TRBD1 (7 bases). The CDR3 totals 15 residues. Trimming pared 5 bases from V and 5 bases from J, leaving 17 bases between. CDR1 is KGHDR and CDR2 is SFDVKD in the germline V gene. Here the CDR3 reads CATSAPQGRLETQYF. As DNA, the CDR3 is TGTGCCACCAGTGCCCCACAGGGGAGGTTGGAGACCCAGTACTTC.

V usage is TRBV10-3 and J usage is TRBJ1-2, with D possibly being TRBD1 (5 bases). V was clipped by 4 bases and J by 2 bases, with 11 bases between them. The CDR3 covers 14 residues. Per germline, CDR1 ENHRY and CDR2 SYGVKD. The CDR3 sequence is CAISGGGLNYGYTF. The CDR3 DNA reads TGTGCCATCAGTGGGGGGGGATTAAACTATGGCTACACCTTC.

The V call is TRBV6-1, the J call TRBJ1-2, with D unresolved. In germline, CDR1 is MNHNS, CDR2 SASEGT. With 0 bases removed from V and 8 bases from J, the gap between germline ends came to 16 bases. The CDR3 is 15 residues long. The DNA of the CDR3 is TGTGCCAGCAGTGAAGCGCTGGGAGGGTATAAAGGCTACACCTTC. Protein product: CASSEALGGYKGYTF.

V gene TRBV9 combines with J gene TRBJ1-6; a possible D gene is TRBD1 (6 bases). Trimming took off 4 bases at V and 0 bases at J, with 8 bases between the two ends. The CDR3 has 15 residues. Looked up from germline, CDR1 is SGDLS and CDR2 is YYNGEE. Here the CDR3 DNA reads TGTGCCAGCAGCAGGGGGAGCTCCTATAATTCACCCCTCCACTTT. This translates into CASSRGSSYNSPLHF.

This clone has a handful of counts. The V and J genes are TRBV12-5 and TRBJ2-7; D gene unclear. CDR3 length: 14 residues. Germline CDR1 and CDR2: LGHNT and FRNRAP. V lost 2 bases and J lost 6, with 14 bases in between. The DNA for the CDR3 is TGTGCTAGTGGTTTGAGGCTACCTACGGGCGAGCAGTACTTC. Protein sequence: CASGLRLPTGEQYF.

The CDR3 protein is CASISKAGDRVHEQYF. The CDR3 DNA reads TGTGCCAGCATTAGTAAGGCCGGGGACAGGGTCCACGAGCAGTACTTC. The chain uses TRBV27 and TRBJ2-7; 9 bases align to TRBD1. The CDR3 covers 16 residues. The V segment lost 7 bases and the J segment 5 bases; nucleotides outside the gene matches: 15. Germline CDR1 is MNHEY and CDR2 is SMNVEV (reference sequence).

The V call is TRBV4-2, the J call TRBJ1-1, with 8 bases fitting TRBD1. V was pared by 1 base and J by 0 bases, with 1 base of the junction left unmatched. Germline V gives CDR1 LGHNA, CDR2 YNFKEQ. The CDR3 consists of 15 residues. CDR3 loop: CASSQGQGLNTEAFF. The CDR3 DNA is TGTGCCAGCAGCCAAGGACAGGGGCTGAACACTGAAGCTTTCTTT.

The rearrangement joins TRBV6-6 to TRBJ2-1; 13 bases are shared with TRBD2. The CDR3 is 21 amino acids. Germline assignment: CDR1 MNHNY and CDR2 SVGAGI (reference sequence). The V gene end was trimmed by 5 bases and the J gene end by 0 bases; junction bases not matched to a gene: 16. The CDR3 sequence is CASSHGTSGATPSSSYNEQFF. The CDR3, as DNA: TGTGCCAGCAGTCACGGGACTAGCGGGGCGACCCCCTCCAGCTCCTACAATGAGCAGTTCTTC.